This is a list of T cell receptor beta chains from one sample in a study of beta chain features in type 1 diabetes. Method: immunoSEQ multiplex PCR; TCRdb's copy keeps in-frame clones and lacks some. This table has 300,000 to 400,000 clones, 13% appearing once. Source material: naive CD4+ T cells from blood. The receptor source for this set is a woman aged 18-35 years with type 1 diabetes. CDR3s include the opening cysteine and the closing phenylalanine or tryptophan. The order of the fields is CDR3 protein, CDR3 DNA, CDR3 length, clone size, J gene, D gene, V gene. D genes are given only for firm matches. The size entry is marked missing in some rows and otherwise reads once, few, many or a size class.

cdr3_aa: CASSYSNLAGGREQFF; cdr3_nt: TGTGCCAGCAGTTACTCGAACCTAGCGGGAGGGCGTGAGCAGTTCTTC; cdr3_length: 16; clone_size: -; j_call: TRBJ2-1; d_call: TRBD2; v_call: TRBV6-5
cdr3_aa: CAIRGASGDTQYF; cdr3_nt: TGTGCCATCAGAGGTGCTAGCGGGGATACGCAGTATTTT; cdr3_length: 13; clone_size: few; j_call: TRBJ2-3; d_call: TRBD2; v_call: TRBV10-3
cdr3_aa: CASSPGGHGYTF; cdr3_nt: TGTGCCAGCAGTCCAGGGGGCCATGGCTACACCTTC; cdr3_length: 12; clone_size: few; j_call: TRBJ1-2; d_call: TRBD1; v_call: TRBV25-1
cdr3_aa: CAWSRTGTYEQYF; cdr3_nt: TGTGCCTGGTCGAGAACAGGCACCTACGAGCAGTACTTC; cdr3_length: 13; clone_size: few; j_call: TRBJ2-7; d_call: -; v_call: TRBV30
cdr3_aa: CASSLRGSTDTQYF; cdr3_nt: TGTGCCAGCAGCTTACGGGGGAGCACAGATACGCAGTATTTT; cdr3_length: 14; clone_size: -; j_call: TRBJ2-3; d_call: -; v_call: TRBV7-2
cdr3_aa: CASSWRTGTLEAFF; cdr3_nt: TGTGCCAGCAGTTGGCGAACAGGGACCCTTGAAGCTTTCTTT; cdr3_length: 14; clone_size: few; j_call: TRBJ1-1; d_call: -; v_call: TRBV6-6
cdr3_aa: CASSTTSGDTDTQYF; cdr3_nt: TGTGCCAGCAGCACGACTAGCGGAGACACAGATACGCAGTATTTT; cdr3_length: 15; clone_size: few; j_call: TRBJ2-3; d_call: TRBD2; v_call: TRBV7-2
cdr3_aa: CAISLRTGGSDTQYF; cdr3_nt: TGTGCCATCAGCCTTAGGACAGGCGGTTCGGATACGCAGTATTTT; cdr3_length: 15; clone_size: few; j_call: TRBJ2-3; d_call: TRBD1; v_call: TRBV10-3
cdr3_aa: CASSQSGRQGARWNEQFF; cdr3_nt: TGCGCCAGCAGTCAATCGGGGCGACAGGGGGCGCGATGGAATGAGCAGTTCTTC; cdr3_length: 18; clone_size: -; j_call: TRBJ2-1; d_call: TRBD1; v_call: TRBV23-1
cdr3_aa: CAWSRRDNQPQHF; cdr3_nt: TGTGCCTGGAGTAGGAGGGATAATCAGCCCCAGCATTTT; cdr3_length: 13; clone_size: few; j_call: TRBJ1-5; d_call: -; v_call: TRBV30
cdr3_aa: CASSVDSKSYNEQFF; cdr3_nt: TGTGCCAGCAGCGTGGACAGTAAATCCTACAATGAGCAGTTCTTC; cdr3_length: 15; clone_size: -; j_call: TRBJ2-1; d_call: -; v_call: TRBV7-2
cdr3_aa: CASSPPRDRYEQYF; cdr3_nt: TGTGCCAGCAGCCCTCCCCGGGACAGGTACGAGCAGTACTTC; cdr3_length: 14; clone_size: -; j_call: TRBJ2-7; d_call: TRBD1; v_call: TRBV7-6
cdr3_aa: CASSQGPRGEDGYTF; cdr3_nt: TGTGCCAGCAGCCAAGGGCCACGGGGGGAGGATGGCTACACCTTC; cdr3_length: 15; clone_size: few; j_call: TRBJ1-2; d_call: -; v_call: TRBV4-2
cdr3_aa: CASSYSASQGDTQYF; cdr3_nt: TGTGCCAGCAGTTACTCGGCTAGTCAGGGAGATACGCAGTATTTT; cdr3_length: 15; clone_size: -; j_call: TRBJ2-3; d_call: -; v_call: TRBV6-5
cdr3_aa: CASSSPGTGGLLNEQYF; cdr3_nt: TGTGCCAGCAGCTCCCCCGGGACAGGGGGCTTATTGAACGAGCAGTACTTC; cdr3_length: 17; clone_size: few; j_call: TRBJ2-7; d_call: TRBD1; v_call: TRBV5-8
cdr3_aa: CASSPDRVRETQYF; cdr3_nt: TGTGCCAGCTCACCTGACAGGGTACGAGAGACCCAGTACTTC; cdr3_length: 14; clone_size: once; j_call: TRBJ2-5; d_call: TRBD1; v_call: TRBV18
cdr3_aa: CASSPPSGPTTQYF; cdr3_nt: TGTGCCAGCAGCCCCCCCAGTGGGCCGACGACCCAGTACTTC; cdr3_length: 14; clone_size: -; j_call: TRBJ2-5; d_call: -; v_call: TRBV7-2
cdr3_aa: CASSQAPREAFF; cdr3_nt: TGTGCCAGCAGCCAAGCACCCAGGGAAGCTTTCTTT; cdr3_length: 12; clone_size: -; j_call: TRBJ1-1; d_call: -; v_call: TRBV14
cdr3_aa: CASSPTRQETQYF; cdr3_nt: TGTGCCAGCTCACCGACTAGACAAGAGACCCAGTACTTC; cdr3_length: 13; clone_size: few; j_call: TRBJ2-5; d_call: -; v_call: TRBV18
cdr3_aa: CASSLGGSHNEQFF; cdr3_nt: TGCGCCAGCAGCTTGGGCGGGAGCCACAATGAGCAGTTCTTC; cdr3_length: 14; clone_size: few; j_call: TRBJ2-1; d_call: TRBD2; v_call: TRBV5-1
cdr3_aa: CASSLASGPQHF; cdr3_nt: TGTGCCAGCAGCTTAGCGTCCGGGCCCCAGCATTTT; cdr3_length: 12; clone_size: few; j_call: TRBJ1-5; d_call: -; v_call: TRBV7-2
cdr3_aa: CASSALAGGREQFF; cdr3_nt: TGTGCCAGCAGCGCGCTAGCGGGAGGACGCGAGCAGTTCTTC; cdr3_length: 14; clone_size: few; j_call: TRBJ2-1; d_call: TRBD2; v_call: TRBV11-2
cdr3_aa: CAWSPPSGMYNEQFF; cdr3_nt: TGTGCCTGGAGTCCCCCCTCAGGGATGTACAATGAGCAGTTCTTC; cdr3_length: 15; clone_size: -; j_call: TRBJ2-1; d_call: -; v_call: TRBV30
cdr3_aa: CASSLGASGRWGEQFF; cdr3_nt: TGTGCCAGCAGCTTAGGGGCTAGCGGGAGGTGGGGTGAGCAGTTCTTC; cdr3_length: 16; clone_size: -; j_call: TRBJ2-1; d_call: TRBD2; v_call: TRBV11-3
cdr3_aa: CASSSRLAGSTDTQYF; cdr3_nt: TGCGCCAGCAGCTCCAGACTAGCGGGTAGCACAGATACGCAGTATTTT; cdr3_length: 16; clone_size: few; j_call: TRBJ2-3; d_call: TRBD2; v_call: TRBV5-1
cdr3_aa: CASSLNARGAGASETQYF; cdr3_nt: TGTGCCAGCAGCTTAAACGCGCGGGGGGCGGGAGCGTCGGAGACCCAGTACTTC; cdr3_length: 18; clone_size: few; j_call: TRBJ2-5; d_call: TRBD2; v_call: TRBV11-2
cdr3_aa: CASVQGWNGDTEAFF; cdr3_nt: TGCGCCAGCGTACAGGGCTGGAATGGGGACACTGAAGCTTTCTTT; cdr3_length: 15; clone_size: few; j_call: TRBJ1-1; d_call: -; v_call: TRBV5-1
cdr3_aa: CASSPTSGYYYNEQFF; cdr3_nt: TGCGCCAGCAGCCCGACTAGCGGATACTATTACAATGAGCAGTTCTTC; cdr3_length: 16; clone_size: -; j_call: TRBJ2-1; d_call: TRBD2; v_call: TRBV5-1
cdr3_aa: CASSRTRDRAYEQYF; cdr3_nt: TGTGCCAGCAGCCGGACCCGGGACAGGGCCTACGAGCAGTACTTC; cdr3_length: 15; clone_size: few; j_call: TRBJ2-7; d_call: TRBD1; v_call: TRBV5-4
cdr3_aa: CASSEAPSLDTQYF; cdr3_nt: TGTGCCAGCAGTGAAGCCCCTTCGTTGGATACGCAGTATTTT; cdr3_length: 14; clone_size: few; j_call: TRBJ2-3; d_call: -; v_call: TRBV2
cdr3_aa: CAWSKTGGRTEAFF; cdr3_nt: TGTGCCTGGAGCAAGACAGGGGGTAGGACTGAAGCTTTCTTT; cdr3_length: 14; clone_size: few; j_call: TRBJ1-1; d_call: TRBD1; v_call: TRBV30
cdr3_aa: CAWTGQGEETQYF; cdr3_nt: TGTGCCTGGACGGGACAGGGCGAAGAGACCCAGTACTTC; cdr3_length: 13; clone_size: few; j_call: TRBJ2-5; d_call: TRBD1; v_call: TRBV30
cdr3_aa: CASSLHRDTNNEQFF; cdr3_nt: TGTGCCAGCAGTTTGCATCGGGACACCAACAATGAGCAGTTCTTC; cdr3_length: 15; clone_size: -; j_call: TRBJ2-1; d_call: -; v_call: TRBV28
cdr3_aa: CASSLRLAGVETQYF; cdr3_nt: TGTGCCAGCTCCCTCAGACTAGCGGGAGTGGAGACCCAGTACTTC; cdr3_length: 15; clone_size: few; j_call: TRBJ2-5; d_call: TRBD2; v_call: TRBV18